The source of this TCR beta chain is a study of PD-1 blockade in classical Hodgkin lymphoma. Study background: Intravenous nivolumab at 3 mg/kg was given to patients every 2 weeks. Study observations and caveats: Diversity similar to that of newly diagnosed patients was seen at baseline in complete responders. Those starting nivolumab under 1 year post-ASCT were excluded.

Germline loops: CDR1 MGHDK, CDR2 SYGVNS. The CDR3 contains 13 residues. J lost 3 bases, V lost 8 bases, and 1 base had no gene match. Libraries were prepared by immunoSEQ multiplex PCR; TCRdb keeps only in-frame clonotypes and omits some of them. The data contain some 58,000 clones, about 90% of them singletons. Comment on this clone: Its antigen is still unknown.

Time point noted: cycle 4 day 1 (C4D1), after more than five weeks of nivolumab. In every patient, relapse followed autologous stem cell transplantation, while exposure to brentuximab vedotin differed. Patients showed best responses of complete response, partial response or progressive disease. The chain carries TRBV25-1 and TRBJ1-3; TRBD1 matches 10 bases. The specimen comprised peripheral blood mononuclear cells (PBMCs), sampled before the fourth cycle of nivolumab. This receptor was identified in a human donor with classical Hodgkin lymphoma. The CDR3 DNA follows: TGTGCCAGCGGGACAGGGGTTGGAAACACCATATATTTT. Amino acids: CASGTGVGNTIYF.